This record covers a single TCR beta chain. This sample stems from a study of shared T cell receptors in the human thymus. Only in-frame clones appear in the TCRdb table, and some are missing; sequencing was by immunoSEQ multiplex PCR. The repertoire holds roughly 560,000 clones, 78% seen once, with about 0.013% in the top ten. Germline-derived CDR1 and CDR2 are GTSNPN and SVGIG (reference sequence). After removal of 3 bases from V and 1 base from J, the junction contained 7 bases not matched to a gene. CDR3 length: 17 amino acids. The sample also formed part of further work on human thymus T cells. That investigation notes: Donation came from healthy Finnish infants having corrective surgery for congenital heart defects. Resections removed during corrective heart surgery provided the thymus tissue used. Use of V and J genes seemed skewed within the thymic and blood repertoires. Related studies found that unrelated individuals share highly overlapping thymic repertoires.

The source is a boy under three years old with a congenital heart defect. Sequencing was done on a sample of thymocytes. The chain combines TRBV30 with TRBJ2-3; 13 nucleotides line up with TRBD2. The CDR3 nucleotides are TGTGCCTGGAGGGACGGACTAGCGGGAGAGCGCACAGATACGCAGTATTTT. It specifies CAWRDGLAGERTDTQYF.